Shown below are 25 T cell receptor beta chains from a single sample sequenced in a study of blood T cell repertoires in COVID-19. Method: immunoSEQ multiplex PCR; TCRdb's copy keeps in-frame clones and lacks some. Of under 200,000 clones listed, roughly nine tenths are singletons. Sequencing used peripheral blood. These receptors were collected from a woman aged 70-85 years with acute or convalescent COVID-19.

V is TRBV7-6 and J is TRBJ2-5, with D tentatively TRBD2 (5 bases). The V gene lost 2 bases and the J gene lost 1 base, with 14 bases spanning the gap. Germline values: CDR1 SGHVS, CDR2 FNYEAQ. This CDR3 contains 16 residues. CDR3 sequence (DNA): TGTGCCAGCAGCTTAAGGGTTGGACTTCCCCAAGAGACCCAGTACTTC. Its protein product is CASSLRVGLPQETQYF.

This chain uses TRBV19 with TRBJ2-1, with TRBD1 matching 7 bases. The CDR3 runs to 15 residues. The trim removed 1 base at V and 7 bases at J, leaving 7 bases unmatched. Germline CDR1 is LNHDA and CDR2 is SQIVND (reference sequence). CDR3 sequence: CASSIGGTAPNEQFF. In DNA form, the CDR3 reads TGTGCCAGTAGTATAGGAGGGACAGCTCCTAATGAGCAGTTCTTC.

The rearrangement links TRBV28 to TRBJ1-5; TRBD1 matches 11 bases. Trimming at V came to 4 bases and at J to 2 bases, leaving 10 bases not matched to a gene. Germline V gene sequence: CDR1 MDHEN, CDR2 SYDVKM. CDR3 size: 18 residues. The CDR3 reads CASSSLPPGQGGNQPQHF. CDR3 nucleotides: TGTGCCAGCAGTTCCCTTCCCCCGGGACAGGGGGGCAATCAGCCCCAGCATTTT.

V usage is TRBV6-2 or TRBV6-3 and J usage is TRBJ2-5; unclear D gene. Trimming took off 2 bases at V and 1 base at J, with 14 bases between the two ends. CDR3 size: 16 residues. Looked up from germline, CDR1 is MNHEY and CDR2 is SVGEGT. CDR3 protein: CASSYMGQPPQETQYF. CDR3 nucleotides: TGTGCCAGCAGTTACATGGGCCAGCCTCCCCAAGAGACCCAGTACTTC.

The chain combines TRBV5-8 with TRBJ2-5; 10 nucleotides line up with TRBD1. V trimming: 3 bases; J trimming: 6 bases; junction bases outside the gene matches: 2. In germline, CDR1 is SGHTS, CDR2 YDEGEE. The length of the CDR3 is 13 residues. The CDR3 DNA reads TGTGCCAGCAGCTGGGACAGGGGACAGACCCAGTACTTC. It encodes CASSWDRGQTQYF.

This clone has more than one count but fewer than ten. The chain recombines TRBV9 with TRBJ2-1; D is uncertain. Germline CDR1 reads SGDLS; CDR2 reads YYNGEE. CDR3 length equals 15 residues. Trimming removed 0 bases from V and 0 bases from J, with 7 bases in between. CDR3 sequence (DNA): TGTGCCAGCAGCGTAGCAGTCGTCTCCTACAATGAGCAGTTCTTC. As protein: CASSVAVVSYNEQFF.

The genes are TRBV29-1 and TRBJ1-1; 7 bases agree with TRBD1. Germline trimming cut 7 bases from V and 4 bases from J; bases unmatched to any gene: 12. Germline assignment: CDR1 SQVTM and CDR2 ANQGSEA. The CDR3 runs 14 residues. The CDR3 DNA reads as TGCAGCGCCCAACAAACACAGGGGACCACTGAAGCTTTCTTT. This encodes CSAQQTQGTTEAFF. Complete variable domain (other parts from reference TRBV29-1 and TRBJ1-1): SAVISQKPSRDICQRGTSLTIQCQVDSQVTMMFWYRQQPGQSLTLIATANQGSEATYESGFVIDKFPISRPNLTFSTLTVSNMSPEDSSIYLCSAQQTQGTTEAFFGQGTRLTVV.

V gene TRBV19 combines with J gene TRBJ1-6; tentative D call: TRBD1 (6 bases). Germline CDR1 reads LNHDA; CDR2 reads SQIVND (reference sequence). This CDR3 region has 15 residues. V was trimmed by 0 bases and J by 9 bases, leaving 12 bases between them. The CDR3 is CASSIDGGASSPLHF. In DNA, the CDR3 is TGTGCCAGTAGTATAGATGGGGGGGCGAGTTCACCCCTCCACTTT. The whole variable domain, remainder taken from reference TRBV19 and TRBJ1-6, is DGGITQSPKYLFRKEGQNVTLSCEQNLNHDAMYWYRQDPGQGLRLIYYSQIVNDFQKGDIAEGYSVSREKKESFPLTVTSAQKNPTAFYLCASSIDGGASSPLHFGNGTRLTVT.

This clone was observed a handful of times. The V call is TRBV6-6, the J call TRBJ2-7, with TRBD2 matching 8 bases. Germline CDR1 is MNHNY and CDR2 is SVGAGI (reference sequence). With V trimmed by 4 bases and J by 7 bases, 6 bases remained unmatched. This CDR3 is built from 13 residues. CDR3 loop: CASSSSGQGEQYF. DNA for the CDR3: TGTGCCAGCAGTTCTAGCGGGCAGGGTGAGCAGTACTTC.

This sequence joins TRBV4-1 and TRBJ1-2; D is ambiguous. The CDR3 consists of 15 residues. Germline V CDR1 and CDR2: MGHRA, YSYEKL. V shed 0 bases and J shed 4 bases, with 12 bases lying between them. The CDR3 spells CASSQETGSSYGYTF. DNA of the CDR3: TGCGCCAGCAGCCAAGAAACGGGAAGTTCCTATGGCTACACCTTC.

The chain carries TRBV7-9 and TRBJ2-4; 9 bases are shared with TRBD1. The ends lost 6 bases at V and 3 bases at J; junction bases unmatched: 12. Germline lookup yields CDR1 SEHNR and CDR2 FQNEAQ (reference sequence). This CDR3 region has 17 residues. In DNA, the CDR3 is TGTGCCAGCAGTTTAACTACAGGGGGCGAGGGCAAAAACATTCAGTACTTC. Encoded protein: CASSLTTGGEGKNIQYF.

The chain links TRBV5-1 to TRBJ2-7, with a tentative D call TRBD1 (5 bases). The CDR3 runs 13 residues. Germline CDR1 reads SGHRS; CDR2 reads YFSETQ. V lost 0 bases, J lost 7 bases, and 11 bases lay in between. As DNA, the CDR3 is TGCGCCAGCAGCTTGGCACAGCCAGGGGAGCAGTACTTC. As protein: CASSLAQPGEQYF.

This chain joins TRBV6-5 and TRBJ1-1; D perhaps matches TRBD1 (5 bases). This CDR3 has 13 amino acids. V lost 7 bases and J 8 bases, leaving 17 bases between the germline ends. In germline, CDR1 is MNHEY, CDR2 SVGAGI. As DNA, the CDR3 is TGTGCCAGCACCCAAGGGGTTGTGGGAGAAGCTTTCTTT. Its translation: CASTQGVVGEAFF.

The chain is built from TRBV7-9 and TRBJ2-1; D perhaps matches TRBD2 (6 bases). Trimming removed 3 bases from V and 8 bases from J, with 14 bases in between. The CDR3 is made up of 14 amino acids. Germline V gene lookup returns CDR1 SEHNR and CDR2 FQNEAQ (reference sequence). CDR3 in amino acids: CASSFGTGLYEQFF. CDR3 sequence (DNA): TGTGCCAGCAGCTTCGGGACTGGGTTATATGAGCAGTTCTTC. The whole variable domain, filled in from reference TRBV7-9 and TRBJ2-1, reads DTGVSQNPRHKITKRGQNVTFRCDPISEHNRLYWYRQTLGQGPEFLTYFQNEAQLEKSRLLSDRFSAERPKGSFSTLEIQRTEQGDSAMYLCASSFGTGLYEQFFGPGTRLTVL.

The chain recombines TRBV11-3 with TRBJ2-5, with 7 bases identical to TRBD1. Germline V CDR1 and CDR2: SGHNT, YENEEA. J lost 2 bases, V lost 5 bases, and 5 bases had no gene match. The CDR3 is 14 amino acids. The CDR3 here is CASSARTGQETQYF. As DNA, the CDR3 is TGTGCCAGCAGCGCCCGGACAGGACAAGAGACCCAGTACTTC.

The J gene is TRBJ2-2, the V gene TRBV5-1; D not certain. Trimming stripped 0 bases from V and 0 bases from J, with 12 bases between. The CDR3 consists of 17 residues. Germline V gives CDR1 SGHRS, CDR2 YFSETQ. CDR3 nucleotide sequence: TGCGCCAGCAGCTTGGGGCCCCGTTGGCCGAACACCGGGGAGCTGTTTTTT. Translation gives CASSLGPRWPNTGELFF.

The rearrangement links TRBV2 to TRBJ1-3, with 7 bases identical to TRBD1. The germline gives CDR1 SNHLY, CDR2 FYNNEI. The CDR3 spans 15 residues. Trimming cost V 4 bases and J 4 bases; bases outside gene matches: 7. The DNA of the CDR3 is TGTGCCAGCAGTGGGGACAGATCGGGGGGAAACACCATATATTTT. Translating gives CASSGDRSGGNTIYF.

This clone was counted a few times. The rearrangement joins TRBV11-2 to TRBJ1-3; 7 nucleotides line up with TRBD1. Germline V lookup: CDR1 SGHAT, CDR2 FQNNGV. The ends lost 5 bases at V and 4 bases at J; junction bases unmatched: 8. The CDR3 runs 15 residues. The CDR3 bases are TGTGCCAGCAGCGCCAACAGGGGTGGAGGAAACACCATATATTTT. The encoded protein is CASSANRGGGNTIYF.

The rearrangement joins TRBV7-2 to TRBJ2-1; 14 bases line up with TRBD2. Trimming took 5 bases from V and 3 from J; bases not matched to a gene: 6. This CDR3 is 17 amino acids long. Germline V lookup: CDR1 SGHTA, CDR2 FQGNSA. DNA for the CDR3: TGTGCCAGCAGCCGGGGACTAGCGGGAGATCGCTACAATGAGCAGTTCTTC. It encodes CASSRGLAGDRYNEQFF.

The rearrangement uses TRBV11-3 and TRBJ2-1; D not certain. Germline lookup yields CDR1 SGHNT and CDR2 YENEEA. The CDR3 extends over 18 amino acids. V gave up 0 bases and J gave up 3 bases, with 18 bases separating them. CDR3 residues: CASSLDSVTAAGYNEQFF. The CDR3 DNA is TGTGCCAGCAGCTTAGATAGTGTGACGGCTGCAGGCTACAATGAGCAGTTCTTC. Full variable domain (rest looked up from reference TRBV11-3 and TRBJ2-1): EAGVVQSPRYKIIEKKQPVAFWCNPISGHNTLYWYLQNLGQGPELLIRYENEEAVDDSQLPKDRFSAERLKGVDSTLKIQPAELGDSAVYLCASSLDSVTAAGYNEQFFGPGTRLTVL.

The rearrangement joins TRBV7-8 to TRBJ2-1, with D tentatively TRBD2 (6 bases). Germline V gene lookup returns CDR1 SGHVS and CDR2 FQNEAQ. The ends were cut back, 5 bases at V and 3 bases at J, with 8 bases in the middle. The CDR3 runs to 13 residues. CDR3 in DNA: TGTGCCAGCAGCCGACTAGTCTACAATGAGCAGTTCTTC. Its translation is CASSRLVYNEQFF.

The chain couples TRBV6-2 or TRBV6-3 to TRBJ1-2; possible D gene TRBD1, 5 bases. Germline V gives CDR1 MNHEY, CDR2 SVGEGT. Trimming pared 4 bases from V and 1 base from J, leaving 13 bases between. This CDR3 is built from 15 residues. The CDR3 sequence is CASSSTVRGNYGYTF. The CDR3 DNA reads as TGTGCCAGCAGTTCGACAGTACGCGGTAACTATGGCTACACCTTC.

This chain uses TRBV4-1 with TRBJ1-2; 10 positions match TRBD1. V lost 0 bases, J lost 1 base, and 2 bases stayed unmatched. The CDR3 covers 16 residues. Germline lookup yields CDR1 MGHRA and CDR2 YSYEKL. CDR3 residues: CASSQDGTGVNYGYTF. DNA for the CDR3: TGCGCCAGCAGCCAAGATGGGACAGGGGTTAACTATGGCTACACCTTC.

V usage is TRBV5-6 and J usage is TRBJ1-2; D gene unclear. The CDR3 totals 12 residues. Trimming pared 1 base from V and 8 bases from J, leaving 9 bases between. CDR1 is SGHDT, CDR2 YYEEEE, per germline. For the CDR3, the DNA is TGTGCCAGCAGCTTGCGGGATCGGGGCTACACCTTC. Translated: CASSLRDRGYTF.

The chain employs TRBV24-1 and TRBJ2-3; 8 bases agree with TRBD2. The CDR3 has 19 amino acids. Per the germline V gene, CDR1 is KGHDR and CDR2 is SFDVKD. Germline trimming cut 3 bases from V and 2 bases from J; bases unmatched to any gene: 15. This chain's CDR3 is CATSDPTVTSALLTDTQYF. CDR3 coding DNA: TGTGCCACCAGTGATCCGACGGTGACTAGCGCCCTTCTCACAGATACGCAGTATTTT.